The 21 T cell receptor beta chains below were found in one sample sequenced in a study of blood T cell repertoires in COVID-19. Here immunoSEQ multiplex PCR was the method, and the copy in TCRdb shows in-frame clones only, minus some. The sample gives 63,000 or so clones, around four fifths of which show up once; roughly two fifths is in the top ten. Sequenced: peripheral blood. Receptors originate from a human donor in a cohort sampled during active COVID-19.

The rearrangement joins TRBV7-9 to TRBJ2-2; TRBD1 matches at 7 bases. V lost 0 bases to trimming and J lost 1 base; unmatched junction nucleotides: 2. The CDR3 length is 16 residues. Germline lookup yields CDR1 SEHNR and CDR2 FQNEAQ (reference sequence). CDR3 coding DNA: TGTGCCAGCAGCTTAGCAGGGGGCTTGAACACCGGGGAGCTGTTTTTT. This gives the protein CASSLAGGLNTGELFF.

Comments on this clone: This specimen includes other DNA sequences encoding the same CDR3. The chain combines TRBV12-3 or TRBV12-4 with TRBJ2-2; a weak D match, TRBD2 (6 bases). The CDR3 length is 12 residues. With 6 bases removed from V and 5 bases from J, the gap between germline ends came to 7 bases. The CDR3 spells CASSRGTGELFF. In nucleotides, the CDR3 is TGTGCCAGCAGCCGGGGGACCGGGGAGCTGTTTTTT.

This chain connects TRBV3-1 (or the pseudogene TRBV3-2) to TRBJ1-1; D is unresolved. The CDR3 totals 14 residues. Trimming removed 2 bases at V and 2 bases at J, with 9 bases between. Looked up from germline, CDR1 is LGHDT and CDR2 is YNNKEL (reference sequence). The CDR3 DNA follows: TGTGCCAGCAGCCAAAAACTTCTTAACACTGAAGCTTTCTTT. It codes for CASSQKLLNTEAFF.

This chain uses TRBV18 with TRBJ2-7; D not resolved. Looked up from germline, CDR1 is KGHSH and CDR2 is LQKENI. The CDR3 consists of 13 residues. Trimming shortened V by 5 bases and J by 2 bases, and 10 bases separated the two germline ends. The CDR3: CASSRVRAYEQYF. In nucleotides, the CDR3 is TGTGCCAGCTCAAGAGTAAGAGCCTACGAGCAGTACTTC. The entire variable domain, with the rest obtained from reference TRBV18 and TRBJ2-7, is as follows: NAGVMQNPRHLVRRRGQEARLRCSPMKGHSHVYWYRQLPEEGLKFMVYLQKENIIDESGMPKERFSAEFPKEGPSILRIQQVVRGDSAAYFCASSRVRAYEQYFGPGTRLTVT.

V gene TRBV5-4 combines with J gene TRBJ2-1; the D gene is possibly TRBD2 (6 bases). The CDR3 extends over 13 amino acids. V lost 4 bases to trimming and J lost 9 bases, with 14 bases between them. The germline gives CDR1 SGHNT, CDR2 YYREEE (reference sequence). The CDR3 spells CASSQKTRSEQFF. The CDR3 DNA follows: TGTGCCAGCAGCCAGAAGACTAGATCTGAGCAGTTCTTC.

This chain uses TRBV9 with TRBJ1-2; D not resolved. The germline V gene encodes CDR1 SGDLS and CDR2 YYNGEE. The CDR3 extends over 11 amino acids. V was clipped by 6 bases and J by 5 bases, with 8 bases between them. This CDR3 is CASTGIYGYTF. For the CDR3, the DNA is TGTGCCAGCACCGGGATTTATGGCTACACCTTC. The full variable domain, completed using reference TRBV9 and TRBJ1-2, is DSGVTQTPKHLITATGQRVTLRCSPRSGDLSVYWYQQSLDQGLQFLIQYYNGEERAKGNILERFSAQQFPDLHSELNLSSLELGDSALYFCASTGIYGYTFGSGTRLTVV.

The genes are TRBV6-5 and TRBJ2-5; TRBD2 agrees at 8 bases. CDR1 and CDR2 from the germline V gene are MNHEY and SVGAGI. CDR3 length: 16 residues. J lost 2 bases, V lost 4 bases, and 9 bases had no gene match. DNA of the CDR3: TGTGCCAGCAGTTCCCCGCGGCGGGGGGATCAAGAGACCCAGTACTTC. It translates to CASSSPRRGDQETQYF.

V is TRBV5-1 and J is TRBJ2-7; TRBD1 matches at 10 bases. The CDR3 runs to 16 residues. The V gene's germline CDR1 is SGHRS and CDR2 YFSETQ. V gave up 0 bases and J gave up 6 bases; unmatched junction bases: 9. In DNA, the CDR3 is TGCGCCAGCAGCTTGGACCCAGCTGACAGGGGGCTCGAGCAGTACTTC. Translated, it gives CASSLDPADRGLEQYF.

The CDR3 DNA reads as TGTGCTAGTGGTTTAGAGGATCAGCCCCAGCATTTT. Its protein product is CASGLEDQPQHF. The genes are TRBV12-5 and TRBJ1-5; unclear D gene. Trimming took 3 bases from V and 5 from J, leaving 5 bases between them. CDR1 and CDR2 from the germline V gene are LGHNT and FRNRAP. The CDR3 is 12 residues long.

V gene TRBV4-1 combines with J gene TRBJ2-3; D might be TRBD1 (5 bases). This CDR3 contains 17 residues. Germline CDR1 MGHRA, CDR2 YSYEKL. V was shortened by 0 bases and J by 1 base, with 14 bases between the two germline ends. The CDR3 DNA sequence: TGCGCCAGCAGCCAAGATTGGGGCTCCTGGGGCACAGATACGCAGTATTTT. Protein sequence: CASSQDWGSWGTDTQYF.

The chain recombines TRBV11-2 with TRBJ2-7, with TRBD2 as a possible D gene (5 bases). CDR3 size: 13 residues. Trimming removed 4 bases at V and 4 bases at J, with 11 bases between. Germline lookup yields CDR1 SGHAT and CDR2 FQNNGV. The CDR3, as DNA: TGTGCCAGCAGCTATAGGCGGGCTTACGAGCAGTACTTC. Encoded protein: CASSYRRAYEQYF. Using reference TRBV11-2 and TRBJ2-7 for the parts outside the CDR3, the full variable domain is EAGVAQSPRYKIIEKRQSVAFWCNPISGHATLYWYQQILGQGPKLLIQFQNNGVVDDSQLPKDRFSAERLKGVDSTLKIQPAKLEDSAVYLCASSYRRAYEQYFGPGTRLTVT.

The chain is built from TRBV5-6 and TRBJ2-7; TRBD2 matches at 7 bases. V was clipped by 4 bases and J by 2 bases; unmatched bases: 9. Germline assignment: CDR1 SGHDT and CDR2 YYEEEE. This CDR3 has 15 residues. For the CDR3, the DNA is TGTGCCAGCAGCGCCGTCGGGGGGTCGACCTACGAGCAGTACTTC. The encoded protein is CASSAVGGSTYEQYF.

This clone came up once. The chain links TRBV24-1 to TRBJ2-7; 7 bases are shared with TRBD1. The germline V gene has CDR1 KGHDR and CDR2 SFDVKD. There are 13 residues in the CDR3. Losses at the gene ends were 6 bases for V and 3 bases for J; bases not matched to a gene: 4. The CDR3 here is CATSTGANYEQYF. The DNA of the CDR3 is TGTGCCACCAGTACAGGGGCTAACTACGAGCAGTACTTC.

Only a few counts were recorded for this clone. This rearrangement joins TRBV5-8 to TRBJ1-1, with 8 nucleotides matching TRBD1. The germline gives CDR1 SGHTS, CDR2 YDEGEE. CDR3 length: 13 amino acids. The J segment lost 5 bases and the V segment lost 4 bases, leaving 4 bases of the junction unmatched. The CDR3 sequence is CASSMDRVTEAFF. The CDR3 DNA is TGTGCCAGCAGCATGGACAGGGTAACTGAAGCTTTCTTT.

This chain connects TRBV27 to TRBJ2-2; 8 bases fit TRBD1. Germline-derived CDR1 and CDR2 are MNHEY and SMNVEV (reference sequence). CDR3 length equals 17 residues. V shed 5 bases and J 2 bases; nucleotides not matched to a gene: 10. The CDR3 DNA reads TGTGCCAGCAGTCCACACCGGACAGGGCCTAACACCGGGGAGCTGTTTTTT. Its translation is CASSPHRTGPNTGELFF.

This clone has only a few counts. The chain has TRBV24-1 and TRBJ2-2; weak D call: TRBD2 (6 bases). The length of the CDR3 is 14 residues. Germline V gene sequence: CDR1 KGHDR, CDR2 SFDVKD. V lost 4 bases and J lost 3, with 8 bases in between. Here the CDR3 reads CATSEEGDTGELFF. In DNA form, the CDR3 reads TGTGCCACCAGTGAGGAGGGAGACACCGGGGAGCTGTTTTTT.

This chain uses TRBV4-1 with TRBJ2-1; 13 bases are a match to TRBD2. The V gene's germline CDR1 is MGHRA and CDR2 YSYEKL. After removal of 4 bases from V and 6 bases from J, the junction contained 9 bases not matched to a gene. The CDR3 extends over 17 amino acids. CDR3 nucleotides: TGCGCCAGCAGCCCCACCTCGACTAGCGGGGGGACCAATGAGCAGTTCTTC. As protein: CASSPTSTSGGTNEQFF.

CDR3 DNA sequence: TGTGCCAGCAGCCCCCTATCCGACAGGCCCTGGAACACTGAAGCTTTCTTT. Translation: CASSPLSDRPWNTEAFF. V usage is TRBV27 and J usage is TRBJ1-1; tentatively, D is TRBD1 (6 bases). The CDR3 is made up of 17 amino acids. Germline loops: CDR1 MNHEY, CDR2 SMNVEV (reference sequence). The V and J ends lost 6 bases and 1 base respectively, with 21 bases between them.

This chain connects TRBV27 to TRBJ1-2; the match to TRBD1 covers 9 bases. CDR3 length: 15 residues. Germline CDR1 reads MNHEY; CDR2 reads SMNVEV (reference sequence). The trim removed 6 bases at V and 3 bases at J, leaving 8 bases unmatched. CDR3 DNA: TGTGCCAGCAGACCGGTGGGGACAGGGCACTATGGCTACACCTTC. Translated, it gives CASRPVGTGHYGYTF.

Only a few counts were recorded for this clone. The chain employs TRBV18 and TRBJ1-2; TRBD1 matches 10 bases. The CDR3 runs to 14 residues. The germline CDR1 and CDR2 sequences are KGHSH and LQKENI. V shed 8 bases and J 2 bases; nucleotides not matched to a gene: 5. The CDR3 reads CASTPGQGNYGYTF. CDR3 DNA sequence: TGTGCCAGCACTCCGGGACAGGGGAACTATGGCTACACCTTC.

This clone was detected only a few times. The chain uses TRBV11-3 and TRBJ1-1; 9 bases agree with TRBD1. V lost 6 bases and J lost 0; bases outside the gene matches: 5. Germline values: CDR1 SGHNT, CDR2 YENEEA. The CDR3 runs to 15 residues. The CDR3 DNA follows: TGTGCCAGCAGACCACAGGGGGCCCTGAACACTGAAGCTTTCTTT. This encodes CASRPQGALNTEAFF.